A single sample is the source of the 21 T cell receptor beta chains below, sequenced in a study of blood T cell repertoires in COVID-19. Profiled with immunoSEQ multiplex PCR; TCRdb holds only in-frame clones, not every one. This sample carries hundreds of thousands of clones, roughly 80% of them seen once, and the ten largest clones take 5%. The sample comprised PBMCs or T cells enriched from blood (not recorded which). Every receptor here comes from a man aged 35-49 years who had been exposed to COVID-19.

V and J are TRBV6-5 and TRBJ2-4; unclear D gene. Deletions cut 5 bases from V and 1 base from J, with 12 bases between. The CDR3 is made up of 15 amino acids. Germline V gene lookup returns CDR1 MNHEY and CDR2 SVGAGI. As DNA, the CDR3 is TGTGCCAGCAGTCGGAAGCAGGCGGCCAAAAACATTCAGTACTTC. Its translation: CASSRKQAAKNIQYF.

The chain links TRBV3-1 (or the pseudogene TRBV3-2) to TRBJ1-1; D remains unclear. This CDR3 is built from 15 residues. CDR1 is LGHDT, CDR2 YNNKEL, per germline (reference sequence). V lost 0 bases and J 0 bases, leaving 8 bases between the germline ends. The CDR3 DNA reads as TGTGCCAGCAGCCAAGAGTCGTTTGTGAACACTGAAGCTTTCTTT. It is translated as CASSQESFVNTEAFF.

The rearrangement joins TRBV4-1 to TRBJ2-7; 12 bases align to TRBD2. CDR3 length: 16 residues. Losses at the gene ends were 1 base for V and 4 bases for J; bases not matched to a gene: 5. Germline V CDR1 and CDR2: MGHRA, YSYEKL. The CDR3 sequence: CASSQAATSGSYEQYF. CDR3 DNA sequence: TGCGCCAGCAGCCAAGCCGCGACTAGCGGGAGTTACGAGCAGTACTTC.

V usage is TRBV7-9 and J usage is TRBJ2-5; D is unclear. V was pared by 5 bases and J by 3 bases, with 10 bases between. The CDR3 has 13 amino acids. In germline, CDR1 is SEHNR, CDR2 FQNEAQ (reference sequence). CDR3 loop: CASSHLAEETQYF. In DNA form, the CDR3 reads TGTGCCAGCAGCCACCTTGCGGAAGAGACCCAGTACTTC.

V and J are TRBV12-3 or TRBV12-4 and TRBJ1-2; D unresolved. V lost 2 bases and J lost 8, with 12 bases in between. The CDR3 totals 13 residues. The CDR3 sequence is CASSLTGELGYTF. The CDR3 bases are TGTGCCAGCAGTTTAACCGGAGAATTAGGCTACACCTTC.

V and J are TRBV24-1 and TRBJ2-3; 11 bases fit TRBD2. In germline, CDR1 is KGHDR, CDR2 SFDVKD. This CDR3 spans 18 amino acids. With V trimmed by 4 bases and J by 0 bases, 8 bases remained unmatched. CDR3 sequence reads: CATSDDGTSGKSTDTQYF. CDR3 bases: TGTGCCACCAGTGACGACGGGACTAGCGGTAAAAGCACAGATACGCAGTATTTT.

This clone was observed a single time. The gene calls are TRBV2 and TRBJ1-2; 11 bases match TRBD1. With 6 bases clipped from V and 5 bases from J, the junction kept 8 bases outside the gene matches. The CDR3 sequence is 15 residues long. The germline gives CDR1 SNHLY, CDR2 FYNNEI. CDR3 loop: CASRRDRGSGYGYTF. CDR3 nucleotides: TGTGCCAGCAGGAGGGACAGGGGGAGTGGGTATGGCTACACCTTC.

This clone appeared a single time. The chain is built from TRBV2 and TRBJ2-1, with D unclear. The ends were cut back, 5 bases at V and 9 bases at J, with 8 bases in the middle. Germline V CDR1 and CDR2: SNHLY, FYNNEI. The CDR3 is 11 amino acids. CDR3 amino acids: CASSSVGEQFF. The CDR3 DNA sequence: TGTGCCAGCAGTTCCGTCGGTGAGCAGTTCTTC.

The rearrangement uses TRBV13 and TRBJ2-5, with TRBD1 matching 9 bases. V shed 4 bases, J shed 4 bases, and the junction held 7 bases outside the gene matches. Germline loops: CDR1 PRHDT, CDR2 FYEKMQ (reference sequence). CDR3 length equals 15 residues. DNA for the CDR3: TGTGCCAGCAGCTCTACGGGACAGGGTGGAGAGACCCAGTACTTC. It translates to CASSSTGQGGETQYF.

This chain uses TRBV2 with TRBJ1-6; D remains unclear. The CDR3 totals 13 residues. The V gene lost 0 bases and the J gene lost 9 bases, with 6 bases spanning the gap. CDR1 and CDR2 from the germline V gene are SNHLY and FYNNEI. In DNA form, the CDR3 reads TGTGCCAGCAGTGAAGCCAGAAGTTCACCCCTCCACTTT. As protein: CASSEARSSPLHF.

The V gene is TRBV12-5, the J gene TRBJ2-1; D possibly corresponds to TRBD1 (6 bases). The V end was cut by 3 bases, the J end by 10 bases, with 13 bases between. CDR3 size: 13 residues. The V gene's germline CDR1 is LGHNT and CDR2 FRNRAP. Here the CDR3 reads CASGFFDRREQFF. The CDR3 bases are TGTGCTAGTGGTTTCTTCGACAGGCGGGAGCAGTTCTTC.

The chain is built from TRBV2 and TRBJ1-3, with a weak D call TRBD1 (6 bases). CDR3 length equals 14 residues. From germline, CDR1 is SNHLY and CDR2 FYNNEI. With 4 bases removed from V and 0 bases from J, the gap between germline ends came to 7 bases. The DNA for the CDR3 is TGTGCCAGCAGTGTGGACAGCTCTGGAAACACCATATATTTT. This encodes CASSVDSSGNTIYF.

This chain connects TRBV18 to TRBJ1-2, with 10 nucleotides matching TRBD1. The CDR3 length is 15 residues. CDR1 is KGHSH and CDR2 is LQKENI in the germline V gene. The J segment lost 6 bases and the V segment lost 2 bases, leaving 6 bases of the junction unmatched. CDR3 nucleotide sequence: TGTGCCAGCTCACCAAGGGACAGGGGTGGTGATGGCTACACCTTC. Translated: CASSPRDRGGDGYTF.

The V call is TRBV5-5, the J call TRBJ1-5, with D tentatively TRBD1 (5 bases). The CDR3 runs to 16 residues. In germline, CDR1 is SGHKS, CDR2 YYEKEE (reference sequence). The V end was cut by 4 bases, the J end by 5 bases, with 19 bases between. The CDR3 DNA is TGTGCCAGCAGCCGCGGTCTGGACACCTCGTATCAGCCCCAGCATTTT. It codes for CASSRGLDTSYQPQHF. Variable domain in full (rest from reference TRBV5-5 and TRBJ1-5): DAGVTQSPTHLIKTRGQQVTLRCSPISGHKSVSWYQQVLGQGPQFIFQYYEKEERGRGNFPDRFSARQFPNYSSELNVNALLLGDSALYLCASSRGLDTSYQPQHFGDGTRLSIL.

CDR3 nucleotides: TGTGCCAGCAGATCGTTTAGGGGGCAAAGGGAGTGGAGGGATGCTGAGCAGTTCTTC. Its protein is CASRSFRGQREWRDAEQFF. The J gene is TRBJ2-1, the V gene TRBV11-3; maybe TRBD1 (7 bases). CDR3 length equals 19 residues. V lost 6 bases and J lost 9, with 33 bases in between. Germline CDR1 reads SGHNT; CDR2 reads YENEEA. Full variable domain (outside the CDR3, taken from reference TRBV11-3 and TRBJ2-1): EAGVVQSPRYKIIEKKQPVAFWCNPISGHNTLYWYLQNLGQGPELLIRYENEEAVDDSQLPKDRFSAERLKGVDSTLKIQPAELGDSAVYLCASRSFRGQREWRDAEQFFGPGTRLTVL.

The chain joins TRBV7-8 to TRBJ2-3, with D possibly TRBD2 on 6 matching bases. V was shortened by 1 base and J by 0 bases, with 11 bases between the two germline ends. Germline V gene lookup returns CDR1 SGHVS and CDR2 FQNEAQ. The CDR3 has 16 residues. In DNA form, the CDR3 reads TGTGCCAGCAGCTTAGTGACGGCGGGGAGCACAGATACGCAGTATTTT. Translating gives CASSLVTAGSTDTQYF.

CDR3 bases: TGTGCCAGTACCCACCTTGGAATCAGGGGAAACAATGAGCAGTTCTTC. This translates into CASTHLGIRGNNEQFF. V and J are TRBV19 and TRBJ2-1; D might be TRBD1 (6 bases). The CDR3 has 16 amino acids. V lost 7 bases and J lost 5, with 21 bases in between. Germline assignment: CDR1 LNHDA and CDR2 SQIVND (reference sequence).

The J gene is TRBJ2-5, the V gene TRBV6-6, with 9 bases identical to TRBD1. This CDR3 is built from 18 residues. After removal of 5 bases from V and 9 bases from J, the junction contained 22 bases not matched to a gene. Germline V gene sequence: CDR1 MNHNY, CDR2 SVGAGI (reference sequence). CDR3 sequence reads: CASSRSLPRDRAFRAQYF. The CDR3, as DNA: TGTGCCAGCAGTCGAAGCCTCCCCCGGGACAGGGCTTTTAGAGCCCAGTACTTC.

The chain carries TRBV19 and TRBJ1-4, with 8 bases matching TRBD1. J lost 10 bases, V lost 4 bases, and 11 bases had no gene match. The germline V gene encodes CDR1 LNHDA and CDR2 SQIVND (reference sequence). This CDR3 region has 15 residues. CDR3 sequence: CASSTPTGAMPKLFF. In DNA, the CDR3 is TGTGCCAGTAGTACCCCGACAGGGGCGATGCCAAAACTGTTTTTT. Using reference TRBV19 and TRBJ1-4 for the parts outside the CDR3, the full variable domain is DGGITQSPKYLFRKEGQNVTLSCEQNLNHDAMYWYRQDPGQGLRLIYYSQIVNDFQKGDIAEGYSVSREKKESFPLTVTSAQKNPTAFYLCASSTPTGAMPKLFFGSGTQLSVL.

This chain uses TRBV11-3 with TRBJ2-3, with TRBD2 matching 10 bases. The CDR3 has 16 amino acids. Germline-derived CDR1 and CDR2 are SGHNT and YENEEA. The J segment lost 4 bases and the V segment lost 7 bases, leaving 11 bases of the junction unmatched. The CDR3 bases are TGTGCCAGCACCGCCCTAGCGGGAGAGGCCGCAGATACGCAGTATTTT. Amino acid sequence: CASTALAGEAADTQYF. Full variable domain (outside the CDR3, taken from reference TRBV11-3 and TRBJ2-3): EAGVVQSPRYKIIEKKQPVAFWCNPISGHNTLYWYLQNLGQGPELLIRYENEEAVDDSQLPKDRFSAERLKGVDSTLKIQPAELGDSAVYLCASTALAGEAADTQYFGPGTRLTVL.

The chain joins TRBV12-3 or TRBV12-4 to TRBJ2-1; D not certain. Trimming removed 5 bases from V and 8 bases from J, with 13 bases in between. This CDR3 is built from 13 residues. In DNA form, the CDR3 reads TGTGCCAGCAGTGGTTCTAGTGGCGATGAGCAGTTCTTC. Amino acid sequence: CASSGSSGDEQFF.